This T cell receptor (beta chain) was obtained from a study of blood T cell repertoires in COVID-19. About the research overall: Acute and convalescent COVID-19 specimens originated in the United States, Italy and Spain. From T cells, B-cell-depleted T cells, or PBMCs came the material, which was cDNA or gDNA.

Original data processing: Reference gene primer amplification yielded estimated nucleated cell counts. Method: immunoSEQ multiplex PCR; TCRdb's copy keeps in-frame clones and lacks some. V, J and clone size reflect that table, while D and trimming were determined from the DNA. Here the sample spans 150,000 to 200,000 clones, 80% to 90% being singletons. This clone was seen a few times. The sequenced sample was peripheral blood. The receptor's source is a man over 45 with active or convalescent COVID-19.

This CDR3 reads CASSLSQISGSPLHF. CDR3 sequence (DNA): TGCGCCAGCAGCTTGAGTCAGATATCTGGTTCACCCCTCCACTTT. The chain links TRBV5-1 to TRBJ1-6, with unresolved D. The CDR3 runs 15 residues. CDR1 SGHRS and CDR2 YFSETQ come from the germline V gene. The V end was cut by 1 base, the J end by 9 bases, with 14 bases between.